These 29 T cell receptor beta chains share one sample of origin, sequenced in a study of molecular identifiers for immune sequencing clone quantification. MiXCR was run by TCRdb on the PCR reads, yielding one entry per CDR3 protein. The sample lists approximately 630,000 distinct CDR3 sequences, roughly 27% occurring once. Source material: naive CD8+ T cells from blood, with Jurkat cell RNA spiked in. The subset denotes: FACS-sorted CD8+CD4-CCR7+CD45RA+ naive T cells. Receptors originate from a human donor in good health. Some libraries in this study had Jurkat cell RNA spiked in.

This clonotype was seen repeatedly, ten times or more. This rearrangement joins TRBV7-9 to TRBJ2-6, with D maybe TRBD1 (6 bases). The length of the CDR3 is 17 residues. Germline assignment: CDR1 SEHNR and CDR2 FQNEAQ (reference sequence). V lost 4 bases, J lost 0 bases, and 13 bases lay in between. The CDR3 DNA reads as TGTGCCAGCAGCTCGTGGACAGACCGCTCTGGGGCCAACGTCCTGACTTTC. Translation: CASSSWTDRSGANVLTF.

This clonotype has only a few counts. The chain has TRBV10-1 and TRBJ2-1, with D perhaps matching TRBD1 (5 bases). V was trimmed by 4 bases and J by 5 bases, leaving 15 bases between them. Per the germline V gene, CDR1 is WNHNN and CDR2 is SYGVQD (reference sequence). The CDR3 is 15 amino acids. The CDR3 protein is CASSVLGVGHNEQFF. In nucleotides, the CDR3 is TGCGCCAGCAGTGTTCTAGGGGTTGGGCACAATGAGCAGTTCTTC.

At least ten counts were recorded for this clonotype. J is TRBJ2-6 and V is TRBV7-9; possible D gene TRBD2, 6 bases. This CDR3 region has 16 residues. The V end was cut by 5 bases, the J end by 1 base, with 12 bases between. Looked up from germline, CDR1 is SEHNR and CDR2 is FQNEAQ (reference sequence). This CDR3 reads CASSPAGWSGANVLTF. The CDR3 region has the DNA TGTGCCAGCAGCCCCGCGGGGTGGTCTGGGGCCAACGTCCTGACTTTC.

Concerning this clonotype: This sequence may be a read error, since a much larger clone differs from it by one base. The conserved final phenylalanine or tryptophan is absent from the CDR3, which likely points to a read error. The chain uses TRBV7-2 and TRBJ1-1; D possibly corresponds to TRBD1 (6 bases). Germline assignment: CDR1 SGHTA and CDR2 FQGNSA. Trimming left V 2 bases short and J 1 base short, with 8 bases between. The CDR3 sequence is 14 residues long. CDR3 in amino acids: CASSLSGENTEAFV. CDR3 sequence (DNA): TGTGCCAGCAGCTTATCAGGGGAGAACACTGAAGCTTTCGTT.

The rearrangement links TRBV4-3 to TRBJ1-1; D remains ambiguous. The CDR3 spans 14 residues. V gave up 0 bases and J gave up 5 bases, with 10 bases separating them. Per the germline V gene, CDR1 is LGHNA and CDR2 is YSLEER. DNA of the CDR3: TGCGCCAGCAGCCAAGATTCGGAGGTGACTGAAGCTTTCTTT. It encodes CASSQDSEVTEAFF.

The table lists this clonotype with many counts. The CDR3 region has the DNA TGCAGCGTGCATAAGCTCCGGGACAGGGAATCGGATACGCAGTATTTT. Its translation is CSVHKLRDRESDTQYF. This rearrangement joins TRBV29-1 to TRBJ2-3; TRBD1 matches 9 bases. V trimming: 6 bases; J trimming: 6 bases; junction bases outside the gene matches: 16. The CDR3 sequence is 16 residues long. Germline CDR1 is SQVTM and CDR2 is ANQGSEA.

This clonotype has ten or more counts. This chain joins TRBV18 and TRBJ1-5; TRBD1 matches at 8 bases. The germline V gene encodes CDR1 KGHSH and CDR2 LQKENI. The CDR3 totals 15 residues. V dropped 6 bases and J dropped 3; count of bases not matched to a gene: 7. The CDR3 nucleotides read TGTGCCAGCTCTTCTGGACAGGGCCCCAATCAGCCCCAGCATTTT. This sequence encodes CASSSGQGPNQPQHF.

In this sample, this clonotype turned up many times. CDR3 amino acids: CSVADPSGELFF. CDR3 nucleotide sequence: TGCAGCGTTGCGGATCCTTCCGGGGAGCTGTTTTTT. This rearrangement joins TRBV29-1 to TRBJ2-2, with unresolved D. This CDR3 has 12 amino acids. The V gene lost 4 bases and the J gene lost 6 bases, with 9 bases spanning the gap. Germline assignment: CDR1 SQVTM and CDR2 ANQGSEA.

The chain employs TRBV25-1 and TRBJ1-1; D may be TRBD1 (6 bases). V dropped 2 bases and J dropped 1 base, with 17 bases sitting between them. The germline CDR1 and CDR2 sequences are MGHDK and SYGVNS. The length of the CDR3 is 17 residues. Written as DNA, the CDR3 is TGTGCCAGCAGTGAAGGCCTTACAGGGATGACGAACACTGAAGCTTTCTTT. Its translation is CASSEGLTGMTNTEAFF.

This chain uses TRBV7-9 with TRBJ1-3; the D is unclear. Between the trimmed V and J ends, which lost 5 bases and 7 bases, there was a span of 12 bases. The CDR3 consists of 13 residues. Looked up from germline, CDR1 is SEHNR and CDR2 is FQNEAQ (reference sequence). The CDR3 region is CASSPRSSNTIYF. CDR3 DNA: TGTGCCAGCAGCCCCCGGAGTAGCAACACCATATATTTT. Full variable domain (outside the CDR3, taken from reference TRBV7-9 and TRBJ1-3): DTGVSQNPRHKITKRGQNVTFRCDPISEHNRLYWYRQTLGQGPEFLTYFQNEAQLEKSRLLSDRFSAERPKGSFSTLEIQRTEQGDSAMYLCASSPRSSNTIYFGEGSWLTVV.

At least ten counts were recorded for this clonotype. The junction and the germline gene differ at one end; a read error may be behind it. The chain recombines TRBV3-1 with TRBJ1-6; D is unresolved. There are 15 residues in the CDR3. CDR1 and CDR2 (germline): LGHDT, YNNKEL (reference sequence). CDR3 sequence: CASSQVDPYNSPLHF. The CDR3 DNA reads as TGTGCCAGCAGTCAAGTGGACCCCTATAATTCACCCCTCCACTTT. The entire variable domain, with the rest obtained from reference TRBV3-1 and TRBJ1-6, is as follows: DTAVSQTPKYLVTQMGNDKSIKCEQNLGHDTMYWYKQDSKKFLKIMFSYNNKELIINETVPNRFSPKSPDKAHLNLHINSLELGDSAVYFCASSQVDPYNSPLHFGNGTRLTVT.

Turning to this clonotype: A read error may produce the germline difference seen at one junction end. As DNA, the CDR3 is TGCAGTGCTAGAGAGGATCCCGGCCAAAAGACCCAGTACTTC. It codes for CSAREDPGQKTQYF. This rearrangement joins TRBV20-1 to TRBJ2-5, with no clear D. The CDR3 is made up of 14 amino acids. Per germline, CDR1 DFQATT and CDR2 SNEGSKA (reference sequence).

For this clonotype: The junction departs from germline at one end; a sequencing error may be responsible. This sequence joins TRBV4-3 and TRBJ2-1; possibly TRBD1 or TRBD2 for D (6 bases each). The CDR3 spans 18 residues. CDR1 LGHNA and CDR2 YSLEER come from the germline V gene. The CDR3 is CVSSQDPTNGGTYDEQFF. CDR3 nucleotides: TGCGTCAGCAGCCAAGATCCCACCAACGGGGGCACGTACGATGAGCAGTTCTTC.

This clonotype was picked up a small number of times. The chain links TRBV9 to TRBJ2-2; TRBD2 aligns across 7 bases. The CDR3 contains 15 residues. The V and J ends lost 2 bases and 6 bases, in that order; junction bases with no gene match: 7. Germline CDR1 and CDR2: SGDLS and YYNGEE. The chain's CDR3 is CASSVGTTGAGELFF. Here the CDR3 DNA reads TGTGCCAGCAGCGTCGGGACTACGGGGGCCGGGGAGCTGTTTTTT.

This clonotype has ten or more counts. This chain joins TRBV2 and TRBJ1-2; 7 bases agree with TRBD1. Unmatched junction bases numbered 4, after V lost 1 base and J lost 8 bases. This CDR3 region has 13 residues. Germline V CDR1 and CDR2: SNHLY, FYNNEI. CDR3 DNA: TGTGCCAGCAGTGAAGGGACAGGAGGGGGCTACACCTTC. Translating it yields CASSEGTGGGYTF.

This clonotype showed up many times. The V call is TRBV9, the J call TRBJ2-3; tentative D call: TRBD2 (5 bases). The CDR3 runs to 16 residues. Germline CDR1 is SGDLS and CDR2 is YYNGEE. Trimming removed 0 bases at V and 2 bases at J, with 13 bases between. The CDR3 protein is CASSVATEANTDTQYF. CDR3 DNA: TGTGCCAGCAGCGTAGCTACGGAGGCTAACACAGATACGCAGTATTTT.

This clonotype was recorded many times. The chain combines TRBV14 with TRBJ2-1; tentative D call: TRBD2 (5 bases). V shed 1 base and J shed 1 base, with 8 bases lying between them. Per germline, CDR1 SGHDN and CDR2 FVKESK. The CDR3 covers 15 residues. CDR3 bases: TGTGCCAGCAGCCAAGTCGGGGTTTCCTACAATGAGCAGTTCTTC. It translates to CASSQVGVSYNEQFF.

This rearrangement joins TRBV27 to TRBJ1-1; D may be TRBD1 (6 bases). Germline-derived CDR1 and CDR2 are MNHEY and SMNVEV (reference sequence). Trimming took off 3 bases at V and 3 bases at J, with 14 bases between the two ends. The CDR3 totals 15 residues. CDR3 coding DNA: TGTGCCAGCAGTTTCTCGGGGGCGGTCGACACTGAAGCTTTCTTT. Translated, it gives CASSFSGAVDTEAFF.

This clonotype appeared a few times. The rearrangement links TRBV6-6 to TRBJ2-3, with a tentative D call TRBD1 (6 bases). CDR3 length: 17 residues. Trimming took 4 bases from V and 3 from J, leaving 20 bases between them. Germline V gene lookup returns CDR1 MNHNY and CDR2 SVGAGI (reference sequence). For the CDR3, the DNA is TGTGCCAGCAGTTCCAACTCAGGGGTATTGGGTACAGATACGCAGTATTTT. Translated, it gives CASSSNSGVLGTDTQYF.

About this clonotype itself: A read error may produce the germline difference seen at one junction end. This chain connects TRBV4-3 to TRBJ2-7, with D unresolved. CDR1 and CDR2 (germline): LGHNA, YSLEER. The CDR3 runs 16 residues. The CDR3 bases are TGCGCCGGCAGCCAAGACGAAGTCCTCGGAGTCTACGAGCAGTACTTC. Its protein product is CAGSQDEVLGVYEQYF.

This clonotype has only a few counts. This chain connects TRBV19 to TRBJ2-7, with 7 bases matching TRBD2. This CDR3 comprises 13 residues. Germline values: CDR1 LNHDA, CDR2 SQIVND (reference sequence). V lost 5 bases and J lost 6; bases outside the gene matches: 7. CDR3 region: CASSEAGVPEQYF. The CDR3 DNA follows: TGTGCCAGTAGTGAGGCGGGAGTTCCCGAGCAGTACTTC.

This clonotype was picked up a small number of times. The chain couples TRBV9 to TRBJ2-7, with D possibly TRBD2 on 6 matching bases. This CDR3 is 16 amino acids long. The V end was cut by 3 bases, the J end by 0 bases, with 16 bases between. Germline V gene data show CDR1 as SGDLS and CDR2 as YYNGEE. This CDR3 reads CASSDSGGRSSYEQYF. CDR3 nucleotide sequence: TGTGCCAGCAGCGATAGCGGCGGGCGAAGCTCCTACGAGCAGTACTTC. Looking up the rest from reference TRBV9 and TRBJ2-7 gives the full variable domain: DSGVTQTPKHLITATGQRVTLRCSPRSGDLSVYWYQQSLDQGLQFLIQYYNGEERAKGNILERFSAQQFPDLHSELNLSSLELGDSALYFCASSDSGGRSSYEQYFGPGTRLTVT.

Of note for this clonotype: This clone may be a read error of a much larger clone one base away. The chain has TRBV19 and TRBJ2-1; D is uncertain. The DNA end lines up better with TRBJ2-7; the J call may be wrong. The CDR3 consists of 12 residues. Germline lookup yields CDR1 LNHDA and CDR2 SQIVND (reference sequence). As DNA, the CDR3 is TGTGCCAGTAGTATGGGGTCCAATGAGCAGTACTTC. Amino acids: CASSMGSNEQYF.

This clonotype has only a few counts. The CDR3 DNA reads TGTGCCAGCAGTTCCTCTTTCGGACAGGGCAACACCGGGGAGCTGTTTTTT. It translates to CASSSSFGQGNTGELFF. The chain couples TRBV12-3 or TRBV12-4 to TRBJ2-2; TRBD1 matches at 8 bases. V shed 4 bases, J shed 2 bases, and the junction held 9 bases outside the gene matches. The CDR3 contains 17 residues.

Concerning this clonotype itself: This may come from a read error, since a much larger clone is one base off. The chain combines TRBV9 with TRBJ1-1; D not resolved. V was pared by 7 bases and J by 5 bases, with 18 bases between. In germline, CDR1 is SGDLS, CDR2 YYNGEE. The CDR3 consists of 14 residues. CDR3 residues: CASGPRYGPTEAFF. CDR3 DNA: TGTGCCAGCGGCCCGAGGTATGGTCCTACTGAAGCTTTCTTT. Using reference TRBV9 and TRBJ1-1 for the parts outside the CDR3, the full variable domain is DSGVTQTPKHLITATGQRVTLRCSPRSGDLSVYWYQQSLDQGLQFLIQYYNGEERAKGNILERFSAQQFPDLHSELNLSSLELGDSALYFCASGPRYGPTEAFFGQGTRLTVV.

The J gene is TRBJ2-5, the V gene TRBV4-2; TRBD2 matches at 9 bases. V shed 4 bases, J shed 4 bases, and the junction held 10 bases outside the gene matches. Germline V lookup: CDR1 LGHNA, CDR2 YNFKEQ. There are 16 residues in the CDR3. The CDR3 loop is CASSLVLAGAGETQYF. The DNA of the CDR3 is TGTGCCAGCAGCCTAGTACTAGCGGGCGCGGGAGAGACCCAGTACTTC.

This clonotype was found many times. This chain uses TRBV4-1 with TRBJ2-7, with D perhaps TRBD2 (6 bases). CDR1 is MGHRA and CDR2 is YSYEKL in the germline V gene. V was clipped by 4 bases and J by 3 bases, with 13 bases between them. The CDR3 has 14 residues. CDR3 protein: CASSPAWGDYEQYF. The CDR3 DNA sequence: TGCGCCAGCAGCCCAGCATGGGGGGACTACGAGCAGTACTTC.

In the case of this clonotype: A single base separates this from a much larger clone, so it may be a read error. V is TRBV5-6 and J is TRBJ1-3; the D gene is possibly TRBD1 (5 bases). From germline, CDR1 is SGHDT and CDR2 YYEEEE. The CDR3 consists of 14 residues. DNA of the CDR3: TGTGCCAGCAGCCAGACAGCTTCTGGAGACACCATATATTTT. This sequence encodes CASSQTASGDTIYF.

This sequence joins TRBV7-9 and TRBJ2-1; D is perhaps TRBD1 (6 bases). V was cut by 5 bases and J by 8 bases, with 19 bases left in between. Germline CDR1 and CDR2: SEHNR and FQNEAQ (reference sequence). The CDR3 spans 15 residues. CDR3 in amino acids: CASSNRVRGRDEQFF. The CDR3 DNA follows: TGTGCCAGCAGCAACCGGGTCAGGGGTAGGGATGAGCAGTTCTTC.